Sequencing of this T cell receptor beta chain was carried out in a study of cytomegalovirus exposure and HLA in healthy donors. On the study more broadly: Early released data had 80 million or so unique TCRs, all coming from HLA-typed donors. Points from the study as a whole: In a later analysis, specific HLA alleles were associated with 15,000 to 20,000 TCR beta sequences at a 0.05 false discovery rate.

On this clone: The antigen remains undetermined.

The germline CDR1 and CDR2 sequences are SGHAT and FQDESV (reference sequence). The V and J ends lost 5 bases and 0 bases respectively, with 13 bases between them. The CDR3 sequence is 15 residues long. Use of 60 Vbeta and 13 Jbeta primers characterized the PCR. This table comes from immunoSEQ multiplex PCR, and its TCRdb copy is limited to in-frame clones, with some not included. This table holds 170,000 or so clones, roughly 81% found once. This sequence was found in a girl between 5 and 17 years old in good health and CMV-seropositive. The chain recombines TRBV11-1 with TRBJ1-2; D unclear. Sequenced: PBMCs. CDR3 nucleotides: TGTGCCAGCAGCGCCCGACACATACCTAACTATGGCTACACCTTC. Protein: CASSARHIPNYGYTF.